This passage covers 21 T cell receptor beta chains from one sample sequenced in a study of response to subunit inactivated influenza vaccine. TCRdb reanalysed the RT-PCR reads using MiXCR and keeps one entry per CDR3 protein. Of roughly 570,000 distinct CDR3 sequences in the sample, 10% to 15% are singletons; the top ten hold around 12%. The material was PBMCs from blood, obtained 35 to 45 days after vaccination. The receptors come from a man aged 50 or older who received an inactivated influenza vaccine.

The chain couples TRBV11-1 to TRBJ2-2, with 10 bases lining up with TRBD2. Germline trimming cut 1 base from V and 6 bases from J; bases unmatched to any gene: 11. Germline V gives CDR1 SGHAT, CDR2 FQDESV (reference sequence). This CDR3 region has 18 residues. Here the CDR3 DNA reads TGTGCCAGCAGCTTAGTTCCGCTAGCGGGAGTTCGTCCCGGGGAGCTGTTTTTT. Its translation is CASSLVPLAGVRPGELFF.

This clonotype was detected ten times or more. This chain links TRBV6-1 with TRBJ2-3; 14 bases are a match to TRBD2. V shed 5 bases and J 4 bases; nucleotides not matched to a gene: 5. The CDR3 is 16 amino acids. CDR1 is MNHNS and CDR2 is SASEGT in the germline V gene. CDR3 sequence: CASSRLAGGGSDTQYF. The CDR3 DNA reads TGTGCCAGCAGTAGACTAGCGGGGGGGGGGTCAGATACGCAGTATTTT.

The chain couples TRBV6-2 or TRBV6-3 to TRBJ1-1; D is unresolved. Germline assignment: CDR1 MNHEY and CDR2 SVGEGT. The ends were cut back, 2 bases at V and 4 bases at J, with 11 bases in the middle. The CDR3 is made up of 14 amino acids. The CDR3: CASSYARGLTEAFF. Written as DNA, the CDR3 is TGTGCCAGCAGTTACGCCAGAGGGCTCACTGAAGCTTTCTTT.

There are a few counts of this clonotype. The V call is TRBV29-1, the J call TRBJ1-2; D gene ambiguous. Trimming left V 0 bases short and J 4 bases short, with 9 bases between. This CDR3 comprises 13 residues. Germline assignment: CDR1 SQVTM and CDR2 ANQGSEA. CDR3 loop: CSVEDRRSYGYTF. In nucleotides, the CDR3 is TGCAGCGTTGAAGATCGTCGGAGCTATGGCTACACCTTC.

This clonotype was seen more than once but under ten times. The CDR3 sequence: CASSWGQTYYEQYF. DNA of the CDR3: TGTGCCAGCAGCTGGGGACAGACGTACTACGAGCAGTACTTC. V usage is TRBV7-2 and J usage is TRBJ2-7, with TRBD1 matching 7 bases. The CDR3 extends over 14 amino acids. Germline V CDR1 and CDR2: SGHTA, FQGNSA. J lost 3 bases, V lost 4 bases, and 6 bases had no gene match.

This sequence joins TRBV12-3 or TRBV12-4 and TRBJ2-1; 10 bases map to TRBD1. Losses at the gene ends were 6 bases for V and 7 bases for J; bases not matched to a gene: 9. CDR3 length equals 15 residues. The CDR3 sequence: CASRSDRGGWNEQFF. In DNA, the CDR3 is TGTGCCAGCAGATCGGACAGGGGGGGTTGGAATGAGCAGTTCTTC.

Written as DNA, the CDR3 is TGCAGTGCTGACGGACTAGCGGGAGAAGGTACAGATACGCAGTATTTT. It codes for CSADGLAGEGTDTQYF. The rearrangement links TRBV20-1 to TRBJ2-3; 13 nucleotides match TRBD2. CDR1 and CDR2 from the germline V gene are DFQATT and SNEGSKA (reference sequence). V lost 5 bases to trimming and J lost 3 bases; unmatched junction nucleotides: 8. This CDR3 comprises 16 residues.

This clonotype was seen ten or more times. The chain couples TRBV20-1 to TRBJ2-1, with D perhaps matching TRBD1 (6 bases). The germline V gene encodes CDR1 DFQATT and CDR2 SNEGSKA (reference sequence). The CDR3 has 12 amino acids. V was shortened by 5 bases and J by 7 bases, with 12 bases between the two germline ends. As DNA, the CDR3 is TGCAGTGCTTCCACAGGGTGGAATGAGCAGTTCTTC. Amino acid sequence: CSASTGWNEQFF.

The V gene is TRBV11-2, the J gene TRBJ1-2; 8 bases line up with TRBD1. The CDR3 runs to 16 residues. Germline CDR1 is SGHAT and CDR2 is FQNNGV. The junction had 7 bases not matched to a gene; V was cut back by 1 base and J by 3 bases. DNA of the CDR3: TGTGCCAGCAGCTTAGCCCCACAGGGGGTATACTATGGCTACACCTTC. Residues: CASSLAPQGVYYGYTF. Filled out from reference TRBV11-2 and TRBJ1-2, the complete variable domain reads EAGVAQSPRYKIIEKRQSVAFWCNPISGHATLYWYQQILGQGPKLLIQFQNNGVVDDSQLPKDRFSAERLKGVDSTLKIQPAKLEDSAVYLCASSLAPQGVYYGYTFGSGTRLTVV.

CDR3 in amino acids: CASSQRGSLEQYF. DNA for the CDR3: TGTGCCAGCAGTCAAAGGGGCAGTCTCGAGCAGTACTTC. This chain joins TRBV27 and TRBJ2-7; D might be TRBD1 (5 bases). Germline V gene lookup returns CDR1 MNHEY and CDR2 SMNVEV (reference sequence). Trimming shortened V by 5 bases and J by 6 bases, and 14 bases separated the two germline ends. The CDR3 loop spans 13 amino acids.

The chain carries TRBV10-3 and TRBJ2-5; possible D gene TRBD2, 7 bases. From germline, CDR1 is ENHRY and CDR2 SYGVKD. The CDR3 is made up of 15 amino acids. V was cut by 0 bases and J by 4 bases, with 12 bases left in between. The CDR3 reads CAISESGGRGETQYF. The DNA of the CDR3 is TGTGCCATCAGTGAGTCGGGGGGGCGCGGAGAGACCCAGTACTTC.

The gene calls are TRBV15 and TRBJ2-5, with D possibly matching TRBD1 (6 bases). Deletions cut 2 bases from V and 4 bases from J, with 17 bases between. Germline assignment: CDR1 LNHNV and CDR2 YYDKDF (reference sequence). The CDR3 is 16 amino acids. The CDR3: CATSRPPGHKGETQYF. For the CDR3, the DNA is TGTGCCACCAGCAGACCCCCGGGACACAAGGGAGAGACCCAGTACTTC.

This clonotype came up many times. The genes are TRBV28 and TRBJ1-1; D not certain. V lost 7 bases to trimming and J lost 6 bases, with 12 bases between them. Germline values: CDR1 MDHEN, CDR2 SYDVKM. The CDR3 is 12 residues long. CDR3 protein: CASTRIRAEAFF. In DNA, the CDR3 is TGTGCCAGCACCCGTATAAGGGCTGAAGCTTTCTTT.

This clonotype was seen only a few times. The rearrangement links TRBV20-1 to TRBJ2-2, with no clear D. With 3 bases removed from V and 1 base from J, the gap between germline ends came to 9 bases. Germline values: CDR1 DFQATT, CDR2 SNEGSKA (reference sequence). There are 14 residues in the CDR3. The CDR3 nucleotides are TGCAGTGCTAGTTTAATGAGGAACACCGGGGAGCTGTTTTTT. It encodes CSASLMRNTGELFF.

This clonotype was seen a handful of times. V gene TRBV7-2 combines with J gene TRBJ1-3, with D tentatively TRBD1 (6 bases). There are 16 residues in the CDR3. CDR1 and CDR2 from the germline V gene are SGHTA and FQGNSA. Trimming shortened V by 1 base and J by 3 bases, and 13 bases separated the two germline ends. CDR3 DNA: TGTGCCAGCAGCTTAGTAGGGGGGCCTGATGGAAACACCATATATTTT. Encoded protein: CASSLVGGPDGNTIYF.

This clonotype has more than one count but fewer than ten. The chain's CDR3 is CASSLSSGAGANVLTF. CDR3 in DNA: TGTGCCAGCAGCTTGTCCTCAGGGGCTGGGGCCAACGTCCTGACTTTC. The V call is TRBV7-9, the J call TRBJ2-6, with D possibly being TRBD1 (6 bases). Between the trimmed V and J ends, which lost 3 bases and 2 bases, there was a span of 11 bases. This CDR3 has 16 residues. Germline loops: CDR1 SEHNR, CDR2 FQNEAQ (reference sequence).

This clonotype was detected a few times. This rearrangement joins TRBV11-2 to TRBJ1-6, with 8 bases aligning to TRBD1. V trimming: 3 bases; J trimming: 9 bases; junction bases outside the gene matches: 4. From germline, CDR1 is SGHAT and CDR2 FQNNGV. The CDR3 sequence is 14 residues long. CDR3 sequence: CASSFGQGASPLHF. Here the CDR3 DNA reads TGTGCCAGCAGCTTTGGACAGGGAGCTTCACCCCTCCACTTT.

This clonotype appeared a few times. The genes are TRBV12-3 or TRBV12-4 and TRBJ2-1; 8 bases are a match to TRBD1. The CDR3 consists of 16 residues. With 7 bases clipped from V and 4 bases from J, the junction kept 12 bases outside the gene matches. In DNA form, the CDR3 reads TGTGCCAGCACTCTTACAGGGGGGCTGCCGTACAATGAGCAGTTCTTC. Translated: CASTLTGGLPYNEQFF.

The sample holds a few counts of this clonotype. The J gene is TRBJ1-4, the V gene TRBV5-1, with 7 bases fitting TRBD1. The CDR3 extends over 15 amino acids. Germline CDR1 is SGHRS and CDR2 is YFSETQ. V lost 2 bases, J lost 8 bases, and 9 bases stayed unmatched. This CDR3 reads CASSFGQAQNEKLFF. In DNA, the CDR3 is TGCGCCAGCAGCTTCGGACAGGCTCAAAACGAAAAACTGTTTTTT.

This clonotype was counted a few times. The chain has TRBV20-1 and TRBJ2-1, with TRBD1 matching over 9 bases. This CDR3 region has 17 residues. Germline values: CDR1 DFQATT, CDR2 SNEGSKA (reference sequence). The V and J ends lost 4 bases and 1 base, in that order; junction bases with no gene match: 11. CDR3 coding DNA: TGCAGTGCTAAGACTCTACAGGGGGCGGGGTCCTACAATGAGCAGTTCTTC. This translates into CSAKTLQGAGSYNEQFF.

At least ten counts were recorded for this clonotype. This rearrangement joins TRBV12-3 or TRBV12-4 to TRBJ2-3; D is unclear. The length of the CDR3 is 12 residues. Between the trimmed V and J ends, which lost 2 bases and 7 bases, there was a span of 7 bases. CDR3 coding DNA: TGTGCCAGCAGTTTAATGGTACATACGCAGTATTTT. It specifies CASSLMVHTQYF.